One sample yielded the 24 T cell receptor beta chains listed below, sequenced in a study of glioma-infiltrating T cells. The iRepertoire nested amplicon-rescue multiplex PCR amplified TCR alpha and beta CDR3s from RNA. TCRdb passed the multiplex PCR reads through MiXCR, listing each CDR3 protein once. The repertoire holds under 200,000 distinct CDR3 sequences, with approximately 40% as singletons. The sample comprised glioma tissue, nonneoplastic brain tissue, or PBMCs (not recorded which). The origin of the receptors is a human donor with low-grade glioma or glioblastoma, undergoing nonglioma brain surgery, or in good health (not recorded which).

This clonotype was recorded many times. The chain couples TRBV3-1 to TRBJ1-2, with D unresolved. The CDR3 is 13 amino acids. Trimming took 2 bases from V and 3 from J, leaving 7 bases between them. Germline V gene lookup returns CDR1 LGHDT and CDR2 YNNKEL (reference sequence). The CDR3 reads CASSQQEHYGYTF. The CDR3, as DNA: TGTGCCAGCAGCCAACAGGAACACTATGGCTACACCTTC.

Of note for this clonotype: Just one base apart from a much larger clone, this may be a read error. The chain is built from TRBV2 and TRBJ2-5; no reliable D call. The germline CDR1 and CDR2 sequences are SNHLY and FYNNEI. Trimming took off 8 bases at V and 8 bases at J, with 12 bases between the two ends. The CDR3 has 11 residues. This CDR3 is CASVQCTTQYF. The CDR3 DNA reads as TGTGCCAGCGTGCAGTGCACCACCCAGTACTTC.

Notes on this clonotype: Compared with germline, one end of the junction differs, possibly owing to a read error. The CDR3 is CASSEEIEQLF. In DNA form, the CDR3 reads TGTGCCAGCAGTGAAGAAATAGAACAGCTCTTC. The rearrangement links TRBV2 to TRBJ2-1, with no clear D. The CDR3 extends over 11 amino acids. CDR1 and CDR2 from the germline V gene are SNHLY and FYNNEI.

Regarding this clonotype: A much more abundant neighbour one base away suggests this may be a read error. The chain couples TRBV28 to TRBJ1-5; D call uncertain. The CDR3 has 14 amino acids. Germline CDR1 and CDR2: MDHEN and SYDVKM. The CDR3 DNA sequence: TGTGCCAGCAGTTTAGGAACCCTCAATCACCCCCAGCATTTT. It is translated as CASSLGTLNHPQHF.

A note on this clonotype: A read error is possible here, since a much larger clone lies one base away. This chain connects TRBV7-2 to TRBJ1-2; tentative D call: TRBD1 (5 bases). The CDR3 extends over 14 amino acids. The V end was cut by 5 bases, the J end by 4 bases, with 14 bases between. Germline V gene sequence: CDR1 SGHTA, CDR2 FQGNSA. The CDR3 reads CASSKSTGAYGYTF. In DNA form, the CDR3 reads TGTGCCAGCAGCAAATCTACAGGCGCCTATGGCTACACCTTC.

At least ten counts were recorded for this clonotype. The V and J genes are TRBV6-1 and TRBJ1-1; 10 bases are a match to TRBD1. Germline CDR1 is MNHNS and CDR2 is SASEGT. The CDR3 sequence is 14 residues long. Trimming cost V 6 bases and J 5 bases; bases outside gene matches: 6. The CDR3 DNA reads TGTGCCAGCAGCCCGGGACAGGGGAAAACTGAAGCTTTCTTT. Protein: CASSPGQGKTEAFF.

The chain couples TRBV12-3 or TRBV12-4 to TRBJ2-7; D could derive from TRBD1 or TRBD2 (6 bases each). V was shortened by 7 bases and J by 1 base, with 14 bases between the two germline ends. The CDR3 covers 14 residues. DNA of the CDR3: TGTGCCAGCATCCATAGGGGGGCATCCTACGAGCAGTACTTC. This sequence encodes CASIHRGASYEQYF.

V usage is TRBV3-1 and J usage is TRBJ1-2; the D is unclear. Trimming shortened V by 6 bases and J by 8 bases, and 16 bases separated the two germline ends. The CDR3 totals 13 residues. Looked up from germline, CDR1 is LGHDT and CDR2 is YNNKEL (reference sequence). This CDR3 reads CASSPGRTGGYTF. CDR3 coding DNA: TGTGCCAGCAGTCCTGGCAGAACTGGCGGCTACACCTTC.

Concerning this clonotype itself: This may be a read error: a much more frequent sequence differs by one nucleotide. The chain is built from TRBV10-3 and TRBJ2-3; a possible D gene is TRBD1 (6 bases). The CDR3 spans 14 residues. Per germline, CDR1 ENHRY and CDR2 SYGVKD. The CDR3 spells CAIRAVGGRDTKYF. The CDR3 DNA reads TGTGCCATCCGGGCCGTAGGGGGTCGGGATACGAAGTATTTT.

This clonotype was seen a handful of times. The chain recombines TRBV6-2 or TRBV6-3 with TRBJ2-3, with 9 positions matching TRBD2. The J segment lost 3 bases and the V segment lost 6 bases, leaving 13 bases of the junction unmatched. This CDR3 is built from 17 residues. Germline CDR1 is MNHEY and CDR2 is SVGEGT. CDR3 loop: CASSRILAGSGTDTQYF. CDR3 sequence (DNA): TGTGCCAGCAGCCGCATCCTAGCGGGGAGTGGTACAGATACGCAGTATTTT.

The CDR3 region has the DNA TGTGCTAGTGGTTTGGGGCCGAACACTAAAGATTTCTTT. Translated, it gives CASGLGPNTKDFF. The gene calls are TRBV12-5 and TRBJ1-1; D remains ambiguous. The CDR3 totals 13 residues. Deletions cut 1 base from V and 13 bases from J, with 16 bases between. CDR1 is LGHNT and CDR2 is FRNRAP in the germline V gene. The full variable domain, with the rest looked up from reference TRBV12-5 and TRBJ1-1, is DARVTQTPRHKVTEMGQEVTMRCQPILGHNTVFWYRQTMMQGLELLAYFRNRAPLDDSGMPKDRFSAEMPDATLATLKIQPSEPRDSAVYFCASGLGPNTKDFFGQGTRLTVV.

As regards this clonotype: Possible read error: a much larger clone is one base away. The CDR3 nucleotides are TGTGCCAGCAGTGAAGTCGCAGGGAGGGAGACCCAGTTCTTC. This encodes CASSEVAGRETQFF. The J gene is TRBJ2-1, the V gene TRBV6-1; TRBD2 matches at 7 bases. Losses at the gene ends were 1 base for V and 13 bases for J; bases not matched to a gene: 10. Germline V gene data show CDR1 as MNHNS and CDR2 as SASEGT. The length of the CDR3 is 14 residues.

This clonotype came up many times. This chain uses TRBV25-1 with TRBJ1-4; TRBD1 is a possible D gene (6 bases). Trimming left V 3 bases short and J 8 bases short, with 13 bases between. The length of the CDR3 is 14 residues. Germline-derived CDR1 and CDR2 are MGHDK and SYGVNS. CDR3 region: CASSDSGAGEKLFF. CDR3 coding DNA: TGTGCCAGCAGTGATTCAGGGGCCGGAGAAAAACTGTTTTTT.

This clonotype showed up many times. This chain uses TRBV20-1 with TRBJ2-7; 10 bases are a match to TRBD1. The CDR3 runs 15 residues. The trim removed 0 bases at V and 7 bases at J, leaving 9 bases unmatched. Germline V gene data show CDR1 as DFQATT and CDR2 as SNEGSKA (reference sequence). CDR3: CSAREPGQGLREQYF. DNA of the CDR3: TGCAGTGCTAGAGAACCGGGACAGGGGCTCAGGGAGCAGTACTTC.

For this clonotype: A read error may produce the germline difference seen at one junction end. The chain combines TRBV6-2 or TRBV6-3 with TRBJ1-2; 7 bases match TRBD1. The CDR3 contains 13 residues. Germline V CDR1 and CDR2: MNHEY, SVGEGT. The CDR3 DNA reads TGTGCCAGGAGCGGGACAGAGAAATATGGCCACACCTTC. This codes for CARSGTEKYGHTF.

A word on this clonotype: This may stem from a read error, because a much larger clone lies one nucleotide away. Here the CDR3 DNA reads TGTGCCAGCAGCTTGGTTCACAGTTACGAGCAGTTCTTC. It specifies CASSLVHSYEQFF. The chain has TRBV11-1 and TRBJ2-1; D is unclear. Germline CDR1 and CDR2: SGHAT and FQDESV (reference sequence). Trimming pared 3 bases from V and 10 bases from J, leaving 13 bases between. There are 13 residues in the CDR3.

This clonotype occurred many times. The chain has TRBV6-4 and TRBJ2-1; D perhaps matches TRBD2 (6 bases). The germline gives CDR1 MRHNA, CDR2 SNTAGT. The V end was cut by 5 bases, the J end by 7 bases, with 15 bases between. CDR3 size: 14 residues. As DNA, the CDR3 is TGTGCCAGCAGTAACCCGGGGACTTCAAATGAGCAGTTCTTC. Amino acid sequence: CASSNPGTSNEQFF.

This clonotype was counted ten times or more. The chain recombines TRBV20-1 with TRBJ1-2; D remains unclear. The CDR3 runs to 12 residues. Deletions cut 4 bases from V and 0 bases from J, with 6 bases between. CDR1 is DFQATT, CDR2 SNEGSKA, per germline (reference sequence). CDR3 protein: CSATGANYGYTF. The DNA of the CDR3 is TGCAGTGCTACCGGGGCTAACTATGGCTACACCTTC.

Turning to this clonotype: Being one base from a much bigger clone, this may be a read error. Here the CDR3 reads CASSRPGGGNEQYF. The CDR3 nucleotides read TGTGCCAGCAGCAGACCAGGAGGGGGGAACGAGCAGTACTTC. The chain carries TRBV2 and TRBJ2-7; D may be TRBD1 or TRBD2 (6 bases each). V lost 6 bases, J lost 5 bases, and 17 bases lay in between. CDR1 and CDR2 from the germline V gene are SNHLY and FYNNEI. This CDR3 has 14 residues.

V is TRBV12-3 or TRBV12-4 and J is TRBJ2-1; D not certain. V lost 2 bases and J lost 9, with 11 bases in between. The CDR3 spans 13 residues. The CDR3 protein is CASSLSGRREQFF. The CDR3 DNA is TGTGCCAGCAGTTTATCAGGCAGGCGTGAGCAGTTCTTC.

Regarding this clonotype: With a much larger clone just one base away, this may be a read error. The J gene is TRBJ2-5, the V gene TRBV25-1; D perhaps matches TRBD2 (6 bases). V dropped 4 bases and J dropped 5 bases, with 29 bases sitting between them. Per germline, CDR1 MGHDK and CDR2 SYGVNS. The CDR3 has 19 amino acids. The CDR3 sequence: CASSAFSTIGSFRSETQYF. CDR3 nucleotide sequence: TGTGCCAGCAGTGCTTTTTCGACTATCGGGAGTTTCCGGTCGGAGACCCAGTACTTC.

About this clonotype itself: Given a much more abundant clone one base away, this may be a read error. The J gene is TRBJ2-3, the V gene TRBV5-1, with D possibly matching TRBD1 (6 bases). The CDR3 totals 13 residues. CDR1 is SGHRS, CDR2 YFSETQ, per germline. The CDR3: CPSRTQGSDTQYF. CDR3 nucleotides: TGCCCCAGCAGGACCCAGGGGTCAGATACGCAGTATTTT.

As concerns this clonotype: A much larger clone lies a single base off, so this may be a read error. The chain links TRBV12-3 or TRBV12-4 to TRBJ2-3; perhaps TRBD2 as D (5 bases). CDR3 length equals 13 residues. Trimming removed 7 bases at V and 4 bases at J, with 12 bases between. CDR3 amino acids: CASIRGGADTQYF. In DNA form, the CDR3 reads TGTGCCAGCATTCGCGGAGGAGCAGATACGCAGTATTTT.

On this clonotype itself: The junction does not match germline at one end; this may be a read error. This sequence joins TRBV18 and TRBJ2-5; TRBD2 might be the D (6 bases). CDR1 is KGHSH, CDR2 LQKENI, per germline. The CDR3 has 15 amino acids. CDR3 region: CAISPDPGELETQYF. CDR3 coding DNA: TGTGCCATCTCACCCGACCCGGGGGAGTTGGAGACCCAGTACTTC.